This T cell receptor (beta chain) is from a study of OX40 agonist ivuxolimab in advanced cancers. Study background: The patients received agonistic anti-OX40 (CD134) antibody ivuxolimab.

Germline V gene lookup returns CDR1 SGHTA and CDR2 FQGNSA. The CDR3 totals 16 residues. V was trimmed by 5 bases and J by 0 bases, leaving 14 bases between them. Assay used: immunoSEQ multiplex PCR; TCRdb lists only in-frame clones, some missing. The sample includes about 73,000 clones, 75% to 95% of them seen just once. This clonotype was sampled from an adult with an advanced solid tumor such as melanoma, head and neck, liver or kidney cancer. Sequencing used CD4+ or CD8+ T cells sorted from blood, obtained in a trial of the OX40 agonist ivuxolimab. V is TRBV7-2 and J is TRBJ1-5; TRBD1 is a possible D gene (6 bases). CDR3 in amino acids: CASSLSGQLSNQPQHF. The CDR3 DNA follows: TGTGCCAGCAGCCTATCGGGACAACTTAGCAATCAGCCCCAGCATTTT. Full variable domain (rest looked up from reference TRBV7-2 and TRBJ1-5): GAGVSQSPSNKVTEKGKDVELRCDPISGHTALYWYRQSLGQGLEFLIYFQGNSAPDKSGLPSDRFSAERTGGSVSTLTIQRTQQEDSAVYLCASSLSGQLSNQPQHFGDGTRLSIL.